The 20 T cell receptor beta chains below all came from one sample that was sequenced in a study of blood T cell repertoires in COVID-19. Using immunoSEQ multiplex PCR, the repertoire was profiled, and TCRdb retains in-frame clones only, with some absent. The table lists 200,000 to 250,000 clones, roughly 86% of them singletons. The sequenced sample was PBMCs or T cells enriched from blood (not recorded which). These receptors were collected from a woman between 50 and 59 years old who had recovered from COVID-19.

The chain is built from TRBV2 and TRBJ1-5; 11 nucleotides line up with TRBD1. Germline V gene lookup returns CDR1 SNHLY and CDR2 FYNNEI. The V segment lost 6 bases and the J segment 3 bases; nucleotides outside the gene matches: 4. This CDR3 contains 15 residues. The CDR3 sequence is CASRGDRGYNQPQHF. The CDR3 DNA is TGTGCCAGCAGGGGGGACAGGGGGTACAATCAGCCCCAGCATTTT.

The chain joins TRBV7-2 to TRBJ2-3; 10 bases agree with TRBD2. CDR1 SGHTA and CDR2 FQGNSA come from the germline V gene. J was trimmed by 0 bases and V by 4 bases; bases with no gene match: 4. There are 16 residues in the CDR3. This CDR3 reads CASSSRLAGSTDTQYF. The CDR3 DNA is TGTGCCAGCAGCTCCCGACTAGCGGGTAGCACAGATACGCAGTATTTT.

The J gene is TRBJ2-5, the V gene TRBV7-6; 8 nucleotides line up with TRBD1. The CDR3 totals 17 residues. Germline V gives CDR1 SGHVS, CDR2 FNYEAQ. V dropped 5 bases and J dropped 1; count of bases not matched to a gene: 12. The DNA of the CDR3 is TGTGCCAGCAGCCAAGGTCGGACAGGGAGGTTCCAAGAGACCCAGTACTTC. It specifies CASSQGRTGRFQETQYF.

The chain is built from TRBV6-5 and TRBJ1-4; TRBD1 is a possible D gene (5 bases). CDR1 is MNHEY, CDR2 SVGAGI, per germline. V lost 7 bases and J 3 bases, leaving 15 bases between the germline ends. This CDR3 is 15 amino acids long. Written as DNA, the CDR3 is TGTGCCAGCAACGGGGCGGGGTCCTCTAATGAAAAACTGTTTTTT. It yields the protein CASNGAGSSNEKLFF.

The table lists this clone with a count of one. The gene calls are TRBV7-9 and TRBJ2-1, with D possibly TRBD2 on 5 matching bases. The CDR3 is 15 residues long. Per germline, CDR1 SEHNR and CDR2 FQNEAQ (reference sequence). With 0 bases removed from V and 14 bases from J, the gap between germline ends came to 20 bases. The CDR3 sequence: CASSLAGERSRKKFF. CDR3 bases: TGTGCCAGCAGCTTAGCGGGAGAGCGCTCCCGGAAAAAGTTCTTC.

V gene TRBV2 combines with J gene TRBJ1-5; TRBD1 is a possible D gene (6 bases). CDR1 is SNHLY, CDR2 FYNNEI, per germline. V lost 6 bases, J lost 7 bases, and 13 bases lay in between. This CDR3 is 13 amino acids long. CDR3: CASRQQGSQPQHF. The CDR3 DNA reads as TGTGCCAGCAGACAACAGGGTAGCCAGCCCCAGCATTTT.

The DNA of the CDR3 is TGTGCCAGCAGCGCCGCCGGGACAGGGGGCTCCTACGAGCAGTACTTC. Translating gives CASSAAGTGGSYEQYF. The J gene is TRBJ2-7, the V gene TRBV11-1; 11 positions match TRBD1. The CDR3 consists of 16 residues. CDR1 is SGHAT, CDR2 FQDESV, per germline (reference sequence). J was trimmed by 0 bases and V by 5 bases; bases with no gene match: 6.

V is TRBV27 and J is TRBJ2-3, with 8 bases identical to TRBD2. CDR1 is MNHEY and CDR2 is SMNVEV in the germline V gene (reference sequence). This CDR3 has 14 amino acids. Trimming took 6 bases from V and 3 from J; bases not matched to a gene: 5. The DNA for the CDR3 is TGTGCCAGCAGGACGGGAGGGCAAACAGATACGCAGTATTTT. This gives the protein CASRTGGQTDTQYF.

This clone occurred many times. The J gene is TRBJ2-7, the V gene TRBV5-4; TRBD1 is a possible D gene (6 bases). Germline V gene lookup returns CDR1 SGHNT and CDR2 YYREEE (reference sequence). The CDR3 runs to 13 residues. V lost 2 bases to trimming and J lost 4 bases, with 10 bases between them. The CDR3 loop is CASSFPDRYEQYF. The CDR3 coding sequence is TGTGCCAGCAGCTTCCCGGACAGATACGAGCAGTACTTC.

The V and J genes are TRBV6-5 and TRBJ1-1, with a tentative D call TRBD1 (6 bases). The CDR3 extends over 14 amino acids. V was pared by 4 bases and J by 0 bases, with 9 bases between. Per the germline V gene, CDR1 is MNHEY and CDR2 is SVGAGI. The CDR3 DNA sequence: TGTGCCAGCAGTTTAAGGACAGTGAACACTGAAGCTTTCTTT. Translating gives CASSLRTVNTEAFF.

This chain connects TRBV18 to TRBJ2-6; D gene unclear. Germline loops: CDR1 KGHSH, CDR2 LQKENI. The CDR3 consists of 16 residues. Trimming cost V 2 bases and J 0 bases, with 8 bases left between them. In DNA form, the CDR3 reads TGTGCCAGCTCACCAACAGCAACCTCTGGGGCCAACGTCCTGACTTTC. Translated: CASSPTATSGANVLTF.

This rearrangement joins TRBV11-2 to TRBJ1-1; 8 bases fit TRBD1. This CDR3 has 17 amino acids. Trimming cost V 5 bases and J 1 base; bases outside gene matches: 12. Germline lookup yields CDR1 SGHAT and CDR2 FQNNGV. The CDR3 loop is CASSPQQGGNENTEAFF. DNA of the CDR3: TGTGCCAGCAGCCCCCAACAGGGGGGGAACGAGAACACTGAAGCTTTCTTT.

V and J are TRBV18 and TRBJ2-1; TRBD2 matches at 8 bases. Germline values: CDR1 KGHSH, CDR2 LQKENI. V shed 0 bases, J shed 6 bases, and the junction held 10 bases outside the gene matches. The CDR3 is 17 amino acids. The CDR3 coding sequence is TGTGCCAGCTCACCACCATCAACTAGCGGATGGGGCAATGAGCAGTTCTTC. This codes for CASSPPSTSGWGNEQFF.

V gene TRBV28 combines with J gene TRBJ1-1; 10 bases match TRBD1. V lost 5 bases and J lost 3; bases outside the gene matches: 3. The germline V gene encodes CDR1 MDHEN and CDR2 SYDVKM. The CDR3 is 14 residues long. CDR3 residues: CASSPGTGDTEAFF. CDR3 DNA sequence: TGTGCCAGCAGTCCTGGGACAGGGGACACTGAAGCTTTCTTT.

The chain links TRBV30 to TRBJ1-2; TRBD1 might be the D (5 bases). V lost 2 bases and J lost 5, with 9 bases in between. CDR1 and CDR2 (germline): GTSNPN, SVGIG (reference sequence). The CDR3 totals 12 residues. The CDR3 sequence is CAWSPRAYGYTF. CDR3 sequence (DNA): TGTGCCTGGAGTCCCAGGGCATATGGCTACACCTTC.

For the CDR3, the DNA is TGTGCCATCAGTTCGGACAGGGGGCAAGGCTACACCTTC. It specifies CAISSDRGQGYTF. The chain carries TRBV10-3 and TRBJ1-2; 11 positions match TRBD1. Germline values: CDR1 ENHRY, CDR2 SYGVKD. Losses at the gene ends were 5 bases for V and 8 bases for J; bases not matched to a gene: 4. The CDR3 is made up of 13 amino acids.

The chain links TRBV4-3 to TRBJ1-5, with TRBD1 matching over 10 bases. Trimming cost V 3 bases and J 5 bases; bases outside gene matches: 4. The CDR3 consists of 15 residues. Germline-derived CDR1 and CDR2 are LGHNA and YSLEER. CDR3: CASSQGTGVYQPQHF. In nucleotides, the CDR3 is TGCGCCAGCAGCCAGGGGACAGGGGTTTATCAGCCCCAGCATTTT.

The J gene is TRBJ2-1, the V gene TRBV6-1; 10 bases are shared with TRBD1. V dropped 4 bases and J dropped 6; count of bases not matched to a gene: 12. The CDR3 is 17 amino acids. Germline values: CDR1 MNHNS, CDR2 SASEGT. CDR3 amino acids: CASSAPEGTGVVNEQFF. The CDR3 nucleotides read TGTGCCAGCAGTGCTCCCGAGGGGACAGGGGTCGTCAATGAGCAGTTCTTC.

V usage is TRBV6-2 or TRBV6-3 and J usage is TRBJ2-1; 12 nucleotides match TRBD2. The CDR3 covers 16 residues. In germline, CDR1 is MNHEY, CDR2 SVGEGT. The V and J ends lost 4 bases and 6 bases, in that order; junction bases with no gene match: 7. Here the CDR3 DNA reads TGTGCCAGCAGTTCAACACTAGCGGGAGGTGCCAATGAGCAGTTCTTC. Residues: CASSSTLAGGANEQFF.

The CDR3 sequence is CASTKTGSNYGYTF. The CDR3 DNA sequence: TGTGCCAGCACCAAGACAGGGAGTAACTATGGCTACACCTTC. This rearrangement joins TRBV6-5 to TRBJ1-2; 7 bases align to TRBD1. V lost 7 bases to trimming and J lost 1 base; unmatched junction nucleotides: 6. Germline V gives CDR1 MNHEY, CDR2 SVGAGI. The CDR3 extends over 14 amino acids.